These 29 T cell receptor beta chains came from one sample sequenced in a study of tumour-infiltrating T cells in Burkitt lymphoma. Clones were read by immunoSEQ multiplex PCR, and TCRdb kept only the in-frame ones, dropping some. Of under 1,500 clones listed, more than 85% are singletons. Sequenced sample: tumor tissue. All receptors derive from a human donor with diffuse large B-cell lymphoma.

This chain links TRBV14 with TRBJ1-1, with D possibly matching TRBD1 (5 bases). V shed 3 bases and J shed 6 bases, with 8 bases lying between them. The germline V gene encodes CDR1 SGHDN and CDR2 FVKESK. CDR3 size: 12 residues. The CDR3, as DNA: TGTGCCAGCAGCCACGCGACAGCTGAAGCTTTCTTT. This sequence encodes CASSHATAEAFF.

The chain couples TRBV5-5 to TRBJ1-2; a possible D gene is TRBD1 (6 bases). The germline CDR1 and CDR2 sequences are SGHKS and YYEKEE (reference sequence). The CDR3 runs 13 residues. The V gene lost 4 bases and the J gene lost 3 bases, with 10 bases spanning the gap. The CDR3 here is CASSKDSDYGYTF. As DNA, the CDR3 is TGTGCCAGCAGCAAGGACAGTGACTATGGCTACACCTTC.

The rearrangement links TRBV7-9 to TRBJ2-7, with 12 nucleotides matching TRBD2. Per germline, CDR1 SEHNR and CDR2 FQNEAQ (reference sequence). The J segment lost 6 bases and the V segment lost 7 bases, leaving 10 bases of the junction unmatched. The CDR3 is 15 residues long. This CDR3 is CASTSPTSGRFEQYF. CDR3 sequence (DNA): TGTGCCAGCACCTCCCCGACTAGCGGGAGATTCGAGCAGTACTTC. The full variable domain, its missing parts supplied by reference TRBV7-9 and TRBJ2-7, is DTGVSQNPRHKITKRGQNVTFRCDPISEHNRLYWYRQTLGQGPEFLTYFQNEAQLEKSRLLSDRFSAERPKGSFSTLEIQRTEQGDSAMYLCASTSPTSGRFEQYFGPGTRLTVT.

The chain combines TRBV30 with TRBJ2-3; no firm D call. The V gene lost 3 bases and the J gene lost 5 bases, with 9 bases spanning the gap. This CDR3 is 12 amino acids long. Germline V gene lookup returns CDR1 GTSNPN and CDR2 SVGIG (reference sequence). The CDR3 sequence is CAWRYERDTQYF. CDR3 bases: TGTGCCTGGAGGTACGAGCGAGATACGCAGTATTTT.

The chain recombines TRBV21-1 with TRBJ1-5; the table's D call TRBD1 went unverified against the DNA. TRBV21-1 is classified as a pseudogene. The CDR3 runs to 19 residues. The CDR3 DNA sequence: TGTGCCAGCAGCACTCCGGGCCCCAGGGGGCGGGTAGGCAATCAGCCCCAGCATTTT. Protein sequence: CASSTPGPRGRVGNQPQHF.

The V gene is TRBV6-5, the J gene TRBJ2-1; TRBD2 matches at 7 bases. This CDR3 comprises 12 residues. Germline lookup yields CDR1 MNHEY and CDR2 SVGAGI. The J segment lost 10 bases and the V segment lost 2 bases, leaving 2 bases of the junction unmatched. CDR3 region: CASSYGAGEQFF. CDR3 sequence (DNA): TGTGCCAGCAGTTACGGAGCGGGAGAGCAGTTCTTC.

The chain is built from TRBV28 and TRBJ2-7; TRBD1 matches at 10 bases. This CDR3 is 17 amino acids long. The germline V gene has CDR1 MDHEN and CDR2 SYDVKM. The V segment lost 8 bases and the J segment 2 bases; nucleotides outside the gene matches: 15. The chain's CDR3 is CASSPLPGQGMAYEQYF. The CDR3 DNA reads TGTGCCAGCTCCCCCCTCCCGGGACAGGGGATGGCCTACGAGCAGTACTTC.

The genes are TRBV4-3 and TRBJ2-5, with TRBD1 identical over 8 bases. The V gene end was trimmed by 3 bases and the J gene end by 5 bases; junction bases not matched to a gene: 2. CDR3 length: 13 residues. Germline CDR1 and CDR2: LGHNA and YSLEER. In DNA, the CDR3 is TGCGCCAGCAGCCAGGACAGGGTGGAGACCCAGTACTTC. Protein product: CASSQDRVETQYF.

V gene TRBV7-9 combines with J gene TRBJ2-3, with TRBD1 matching 8 bases. Looked up from germline, CDR1 is SEHNR and CDR2 is FQNEAQ (reference sequence). J gave up 1 base and V 3 bases, and 6 bases lay outside the gene matches. The CDR3 spans 16 residues. This CDR3 is CASSFTGGYGTDTQYF. The DNA of the CDR3 is TGTGCCAGCAGCTTCACAGGGGGTTATGGCACAGATACGCAGTATTTT.

The J gene is TRBJ2-5, the V gene TRBV19; a weak D match, TRBD1 (6 bases). V was pared by 6 bases and J by 5 bases, with 13 bases between. The CDR3 loop spans 13 amino acids. Germline values: CDR1 LNHDA, CDR2 SQIVND (reference sequence). The CDR3 here is CASSQGMEETQYF. The CDR3 nucleotides are TGTGCCAGTAGCCAGGGGATGGAGGAGACCCAGTACTTC. The full variable domain, rest sourced from reference TRBV19 and TRBJ2-5, is DGGITQSPKYLFRKEGQNVTLSCEQNLNHDAMYWYRQDPGQGLRLIYYSQIVNDFQKGDIAEGYSVSREKKESFPLTVTSAQKNPTAFYLCASSQGMEETQYFGPGTRLLVL.

J is TRBJ2-2 and V is TRBV18; 9 bases are shared with TRBD1. This CDR3 is built from 17 residues. Germline V gene lookup returns CDR1 KGHSH and CDR2 LQKENI. J lost 1 base, V lost 3 bases, and 6 bases had no gene match. CDR3 protein: CASSPFGQGLNTGELFF. As DNA, the CDR3 is TGTGCCAGCTCACCCTTCGGACAGGGGTTGAACACCGGGGAGCTGTTTTTT.

The V and J genes are TRBV28 and TRBJ2-3, with TRBD1 matching over 10 bases. There are 17 residues in the CDR3. The germline gives CDR1 MDHEN, CDR2 SYDVKM. The trim removed 3 bases at V and 3 bases at J, leaving 9 bases unmatched. CDR3 sequence: CASSFLPGQGKTDTQYF. The CDR3 DNA sequence: TGTGCCAGCAGTTTTCTACCGGGACAGGGGAAAACAGATACGCAGTATTTT.

The CDR3 nucleotides are TGTGCCAGCAGTGAAGATTTTACGGGACTCGATGAGCAGTTCTTC. Translating it yields CASSEDFTGLDEQFF. This chain connects TRBV25-1 to TRBJ2-1, with a possible D match to TRBD2 (6 bases). Per the germline V gene, CDR1 is MGHDK and CDR2 is SYGVNS. V was trimmed by 2 bases and J by 8 bases, leaving 16 bases between them. The CDR3 loop spans 15 amino acids.

In DNA form, the CDR3 reads TGTGCCAGCAGCTTAGGGAGAAGGTACACTGAAGCTTTCTTT. This translates into CASSLGRRYTEAFF. The J gene is TRBJ1-1, the V gene TRBV7-8; D uncertain. The CDR3 is made up of 14 amino acids. Germline V gives CDR1 SGHVS, CDR2 FQNEAQ. V lost 1 base and J 3 bases, leaving 9 bases between the germline ends.

The gene calls are TRBV4-3 and TRBJ2-2; the D call may be TRBD1 or TRBD2 (5 bases each). The CDR3 sequence is 14 residues long. V was shortened by 0 bases and J by 5 bases, with 7 bases between the two germline ends. Germline CDR1 is LGHNA and CDR2 is YSLEER. This CDR3 is CASSQDEGTGELFF. CDR3 nucleotides: TGCGCCAGCAGCCAAGATGAGGGGACCGGGGAGCTGTTTTTT.

Only one count was recorded for this clone. The genes are TRBV28 and TRBJ1-2, with no clear D. The V end was cut by 6 bases, the J end by 4 bases, with 9 bases between. This CDR3 comprises 12 residues. Germline CDR1 MDHEN, CDR2 SYDVKM. As DNA, the CDR3 is TGTGCCAGCAGCCTAGACCGCTATGGCTACACCTTC. Translation: CASSLDRYGYTF.

The CDR3 coding sequence is TGTGCCAGCAGGCCCGGGACAGGGTACTATGGCTACACCTTC. It encodes CASRPGTGYYGYTF. V gene TRBV6-5 combines with J gene TRBJ1-2; 9 nucleotides align to TRBD1. This CDR3 has 14 amino acids. Germline values: CDR1 MNHEY, CDR2 SVGAGI. V shed 6 bases and J 3 bases; nucleotides not matched to a gene: 5.

The chain links TRBV6-5 to TRBJ1-2, with D possibly matching TRBD1 (5 bases). The CDR3 sequence is 13 residues long. V lost 5 bases and J lost 4, with 11 bases in between. Germline values: CDR1 MNHEY, CDR2 SVGAGI. DNA for the CDR3: TGTGCCAGCAGTCAGGGTCGTGGCTATGGCTACACCTTC. It encodes CASSQGRGYGYTF.

This rearrangement joins TRBV4-1 to TRBJ2-7; weak D call: TRBD2 (5 bases). Germline V CDR1 and CDR2: MGHRA, YSYEKL. V lost 0 bases and J 1 base, leaving 13 bases between the germline ends. The CDR3 length is 16 residues. The CDR3 protein is CASSQDAGLASYEQYF. The CDR3 bases are TGCGCCAGCAGCCAAGATGCCGGGCTAGCATCCTACGAGCAGTACTTC.

The gene calls are TRBV7-9 and TRBJ1-3; weak D call: TRBD1 (5 bases). Germline CDR1 and CDR2: SEHNR and FQNEAQ (reference sequence). V gave up 2 bases and J gave up 2 bases, with 7 bases separating them. CDR3 length equals 14 residues. CDR3 sequence reads: CASSLRGTGNTIYF. The CDR3 DNA sequence: TGTGCCAGCAGCTTAAGGGGAACTGGAAACACCATATATTTT.

V is TRBV7-9 and J is TRBJ1-1; 8 bases map to TRBD1. Germline values: CDR1 SEHNR, CDR2 FQNEAQ (reference sequence). With V trimmed by 5 bases and J by 5 bases, 16 bases remained unmatched. The CDR3 totals 17 residues. In nucleotides, the CDR3 is TGTGCCAGCAGCCACCCTCGTGAGACAGGGGCGCGTACTGAAGCTTTCTTT. It specifies CASSHPRETGARTEAFF.

The genes are TRBV11-2 and TRBJ1-2; maybe TRBD1 (6 bases). Germline V gene data show CDR1 as SGHAT and CDR2 as FQNNGV. The V end was cut by 3 bases, the J end by 4 bases, with 12 bases between. The CDR3 loop spans 14 amino acids. In DNA form, the CDR3 reads TGTGCCAGCAGCTTCTCCGGGACATTCTATGGCTACACCTTC. This gives the protein CASSFSGTFYGYTF.

V usage is TRBV5-6 and J usage is TRBJ2-7; D is undetermined. The germline V gene encodes CDR1 SGHDT and CDR2 YYEEEE. The CDR3 has 12 residues. Trimming left V 1 base short and J 2 bases short, with 4 bases between. This chain's CDR3 is CASSLSAYEQYF. DNA for the CDR3: TGTGCCAGCAGCTTGTCCGCCTACGAGCAGTACTTC.

The chain carries TRBV7-2 and TRBJ2-7; no clear D gene. This CDR3 region has 12 residues. Germline V gives CDR1 SGHTA, CDR2 FQGNSA. V dropped 2 bases and J dropped 1 base, with 3 bases sitting between them. CDR3 loop: CASSLSSYEQYF. The CDR3 DNA reads as TGTGCCAGCAGCTTATCTTCCTACGAGCAGTACTTC.

CDR3 nucleotides: TGTGCCAGCAGATCAAGGGCTAGCGGGGACTACGAGCAGTACTTC. Translation: CASRSRASGDYEQYF. This chain joins TRBV19 and TRBJ2-7; 9 bases are a match to TRBD2. This CDR3 region has 15 residues. The V gene's germline CDR1 is LNHDA and CDR2 SQIVND (reference sequence). Trimming took 9 bases from V and 3 from J; bases not matched to a gene: 12.

V usage is TRBV9 and J usage is TRBJ2-7; 10 bases match TRBD2. The CDR3 has 16 residues. V was clipped by 3 bases and J by 5 bases; unmatched bases: 11. CDR1 SGDLS and CDR2 YYNGEE come from the germline V gene. The CDR3 loop reads CASSARSSGGLNEQYF. CDR3 DNA: TGTGCCAGCAGCGCCAGAAGTAGCGGGGGGTTGAACGAGCAGTACTTC. The full variable domain, in which reference TRBV9 and TRBJ2-7 provide the parts outside the CDR3, is DSGVTQTPKHLITATGQRVTLRCSPRSGDLSVYWYQQSLDQGLQFLIQYYNGEERAKGNILERFSAQQFPDLHSELNLSSLELGDSALYFCASSARSSGGLNEQYFGPGTRLTVT.

This sequence joins TRBV4-3 and TRBJ2-2, with 7 bases matching TRBD2. The germline V gene has CDR1 LGHNA and CDR2 YSLEER. The CDR3 totals 15 residues. V shed 1 base and J 1 base; nucleotides not matched to a gene: 0. For the CDR3, the DNA is TGCGCCAGCAGCCAAGGGGGGGGGAACACCGGGGAGCTGTTTTTT. It encodes CASSQGGGNTGELFF.

The chain has TRBV6-5 and TRBJ1-1; D gene uncertain. V lost 10 bases and J lost 11, with 14 bases in between. This CDR3 contains 10 residues. Germline CDR1 MNHEY, CDR2 SVGAGI. This chain's CDR3 is CATGEGRAFF. CDR3 DNA sequence: TGTGCCACCGGAGAGGGTCGTGCTTTCTTT.

This clone came up once. The chain carries TRBV5-8 and TRBJ2-7; no reliable D call. The V gene's germline CDR1 is SGHTS and CDR2 YDEGEE. The CDR3 is made up of 9 amino acids. V shed 3 bases and J shed 5 bases, with 0 bases lying between them. This CDR3 reads CASSYEQYF. CDR3 sequence (DNA): TGTGCCAGCAGCTACGAGCAGTACTTC.